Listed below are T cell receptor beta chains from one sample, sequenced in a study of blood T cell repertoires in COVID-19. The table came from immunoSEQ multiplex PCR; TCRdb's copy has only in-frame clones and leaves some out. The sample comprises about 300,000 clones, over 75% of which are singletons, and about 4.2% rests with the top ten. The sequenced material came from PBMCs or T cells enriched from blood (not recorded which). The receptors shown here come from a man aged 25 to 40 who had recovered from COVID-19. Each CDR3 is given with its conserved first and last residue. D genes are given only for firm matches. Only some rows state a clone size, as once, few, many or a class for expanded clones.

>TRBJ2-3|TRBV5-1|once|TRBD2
CASSLPWTSGATDTQYF
TGCGCCAGCAGCTTGCCCTGGACTAGCGGGGCCACAGATACGCAGTATTTT
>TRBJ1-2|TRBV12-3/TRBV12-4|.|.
CASNRGNSYGYTF
TGTGCCTCCAACCGGGGGAATAGCTATGGCTACACCTTC
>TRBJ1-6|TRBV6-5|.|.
CASSYDGAPNSPLHF
TGTGCCAGCAGTTACGACGGAGCCCCGAATTCACCCCTCCACTTT
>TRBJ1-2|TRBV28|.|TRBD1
CASNSGGDRAGYTF
TGTGCCAGCAATTCAGGCGGGGACAGGGCTGGCTACACCTTC
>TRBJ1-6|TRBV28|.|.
CASSQWGLGNSPLHF
TGTGCCAGCAGTCAATGGGGGCTGGGGAATTCACCCCTCCACTTT
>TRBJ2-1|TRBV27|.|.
CASNPTGLTYNEQFF
TGTGCCAGCAACCCCACGGGGTTGACCTACAATGAGCAGTTCTTC
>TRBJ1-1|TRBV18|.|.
CASSDTGGTEAFF
TGTGCCAGCTCAGACACGGGGGGCACTGAAGCTTTCTTT
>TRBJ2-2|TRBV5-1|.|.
CASRDRVLNTGELFF
TGCGCCAGCCGCGACAGAGTACTTAACACCGGGGAGCTGTTTTTT
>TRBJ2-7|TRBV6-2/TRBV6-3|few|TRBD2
CASSSLRTSGRNVIDYEQYF
TGTGCCAGCAGTTCCCTCCGGACTAGCGGGAGGAATGTTATAGACTACGAGCAGTACTTC
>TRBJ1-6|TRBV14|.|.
CASSHDSPLHF
TGTGCCAGCAGCCACGATTCACCCCTCCACTTT
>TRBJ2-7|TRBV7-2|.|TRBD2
CASSQWSSGSSSYEQYF
TGTGCCAGCAGCCAGTGGTCTAGCGGGTCTAGCTCCTACGAGCAGTACTTC
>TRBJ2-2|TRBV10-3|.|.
CAIRPNTGELFF
TGTGCCATCCGTCCGAACACCGGGGAGCTGTTTTTT
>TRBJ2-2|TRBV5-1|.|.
CASSLGRSPGGELFF
TGCGCCAGCAGCTTGGGAAGGTCGCCGGGCGGGGAGCTGTTTTTT
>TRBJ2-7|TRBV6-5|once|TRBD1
CASSPGTGSYEQYF
TGTGCCAGCAGTCCCGGGACAGGGTCCTACGAGCAGTACTTC
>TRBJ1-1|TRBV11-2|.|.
CASSSGKSGAFF
TGTGCCAGCAGCTCAGGGAAGTCTGGGGCTTTCTTT
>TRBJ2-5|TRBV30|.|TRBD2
CAWSVGAGVRTQYF
TGTGCCTGGAGTGTCGGGGCGGGAGTGCGTACCCAGTACTTC
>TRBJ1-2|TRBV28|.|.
CASTSMGGAAASGYTF
TGTGCCAGCACCTCCATGGGGGGGGCTGCGGCGAGTGGCTACACCTTC
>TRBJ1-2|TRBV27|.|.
CASSFRGNYGYTF
TGTGCCAGCAGTTTCCGGGGTAACTATGGCTACACCTTC
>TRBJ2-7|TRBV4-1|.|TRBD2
CASSEVPGGIYEQYF
TGCGCCAGCAGTGAGGTACCCGGGGGGATTTACGAGCAGTACTTC
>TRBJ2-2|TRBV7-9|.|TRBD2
CASSLPGLAGTGELFF
TGTGCCAGCAGCTTACCTGGACTAGCGGGCACCGGGGAGCTGTTTTTT
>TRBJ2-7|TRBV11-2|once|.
CASSDGVGGGGYEQYF
TGTGCCAGCAGCGACGGTGTAGGGGGAGGGGGCTACGAGCAGTACTTC
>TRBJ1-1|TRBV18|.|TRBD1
CASSPRQGTNTEAFF
TGTGCCAGCTCACCACGACAGGGGACCAACACTGAAGCTTTCTTT
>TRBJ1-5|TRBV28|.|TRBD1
CASDPTGVQPQHF
TGTGCCAGCGACCCTACAGGGGTTCAGCCCCAGCATTTT
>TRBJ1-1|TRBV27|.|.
CASSLFRGSTEAFF
TGTGCCAGCAGTTTATTTCGGGGGAGCACTGAAGCTTTCTTT
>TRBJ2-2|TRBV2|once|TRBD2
CASKVSGENTGELFF
TGTGCCAGCAAGGTTAGCGGGGAGAACACCGGGGAGCTGTTTTTT
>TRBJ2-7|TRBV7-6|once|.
CASSKTGMSSYEQYF
TGTGCCAGCAGCAAAACGGGAATGAGCTCCTACGAGCAGTACTTC
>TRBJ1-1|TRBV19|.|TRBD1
CASSVRDRGYTEAFF
TGTGCCAGTAGTGTCCGGGACAGGGGTTACACTGAAGCTTTCTTT
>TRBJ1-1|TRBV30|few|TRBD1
CAWSLRTGGTEAFF
TGTGCCTGGAGTCTCAGGACAGGGGGAACTGAAGCTTTCTTT
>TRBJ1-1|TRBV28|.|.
CASSREGYTEAFF
TGTGCCAGCAGCCGCGAGGGATACACTGAAGCTTTCTTT
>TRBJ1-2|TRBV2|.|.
CASSPEVVNGYTF
TGTGCCAGCAGTCCGGAGGTCGTGAATGGCTACACCTTC
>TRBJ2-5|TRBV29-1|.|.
CSVGDIRSGGTQYF
TGCAGCGTCGGGGACATCCGATCCGGCGGGACCCAGTACTTC
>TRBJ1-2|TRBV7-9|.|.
CASTQDYMPNGYTF
TGTGCCAGCACCCAGGACTATATGCCCAATGGCTACACCTTC
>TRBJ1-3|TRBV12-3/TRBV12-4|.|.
CASSFSEDF
TGTGCCAGCAGTTTCTCGGAGGATTTT
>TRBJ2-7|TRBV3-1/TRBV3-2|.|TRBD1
CASSQEVQGAYEQYF
TGTGCCAGCAGCCAAGAGGTACAGGGGGCTTACGAGCAGTACTTC
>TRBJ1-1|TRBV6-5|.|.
CASSSNGNTEAFF
TGTGCCAGCAGTTCCAACGGGAACACTGAAGCTTTCTTT
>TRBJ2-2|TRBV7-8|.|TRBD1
CASSAWDSLTGELFF
TGTGCCAGCAGCGCCTGGGACAGCCTAACCGGGGAGCTGTTTTTT
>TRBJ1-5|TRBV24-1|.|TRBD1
CATSDESGGRPQHF
TGTGCCACCAGTGATGAGTCAGGGGGTCGGCCCCAGCATTTT
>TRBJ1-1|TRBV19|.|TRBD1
CASSEDRGRGAFF
TGTGCCAGTAGTGAGGACAGGGGCCGCGGCGCTTTCTTT
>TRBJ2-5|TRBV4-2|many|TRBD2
CASSQVSASGRRETQYF
TGTGCCAGCAGCCAAGTTTCTGCTAGCGGGAGGCGAGAGACCCAGTACTTC
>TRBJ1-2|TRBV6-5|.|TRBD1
CASSSTGQGDGYTF
TGTGCCAGCAGTTCTACCGGACAGGGGGATGGCTACACCTTC
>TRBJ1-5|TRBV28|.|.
CASSLHTGYGFQPQHF
TGTGCCAGCAGTTTACATACAGGGTACGGTTTTCAGCCCCAGCATTTT
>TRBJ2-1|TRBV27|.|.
CASSDPRQGGYNEQFF
TGTGCCAGCAGTGACCCTAGACAGGGAGGCTACAATGAGCAGTTCTTC
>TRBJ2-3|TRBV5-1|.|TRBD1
CASSLQGGVGDTQYF
TGCGCCAGCAGCTTACAGGGGGGCGTGGGAGATACGCAGTATTTT
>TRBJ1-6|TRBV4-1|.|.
CASSQGQGNSPLHF
TGCGCCAGCAGCCAAGGGCAGGGAAACTCACCCCTCCACTTT